The source of this TCR beta chain is a study of OX40 agonist ivuxolimab in advanced cancers. Method: immunoSEQ multiplex PCR; TCRdb's copy keeps in-frame clones and lacks some. Altogether more than 75,000 clones are present, about 85% being singletons, with the ten largest covering around 0.82%. The V and J ends lost 1 base and 5 bases respectively, with 11 bases between them. The CDR3 has 14 amino acids. CDR1 is MGHRA and CDR2 is YSYEKL in the germline V gene. The sequence was collected from an adult with an advanced solid tumor such as melanoma, head and neck, liver or kidney cancer. Sequences were derived from CD4+ or CD8+ T cells sorted from blood, sampled in a trial of the OX40 agonist ivuxolimab. V usage is TRBV4-1 and J usage is TRBJ1-1, with no clear D. CDR3 residues: CASSQVGVRTEAFF. CDR3 sequence (DNA): TGCGCCAGCAGCCAAGTTGGGGTCCGGACTGAAGCTTTCTTT.